These T cell receptor beta chains were read from a single sample in a study of beta chain features in type 1 diabetes. This table comes from immunoSEQ multiplex PCR, and its TCRdb copy is limited to in-frame clones, with some not included. The table records about 360,000 clones, roughly 12% of them present only once. Sample: naive CD4+ T cells from blood. The receptor set was obtained from a man younger than 35 in good health. Both conserved end residues are part of each CDR3. The D gene is left open where the match is weak. Not every row has a clone size; where given, it reads once, few, many or a size class.

V,J,D,size,CDR3,DNA
TRBV13,TRBJ2-7,-,-,CASKGTRSYEQYF,TGTGCCAGCAAGGGGACTCGATCCTACGAGCAGTACTTC
TRBV7-6,TRBJ2-3,TRBD2,few,CASSFGRWGLAGEDTQYF,TGTGCCAGCAGCTTCGGGCGGTGGGGACTAGCGGGAGAAGATACGCAGTATTTT
TRBV5-4,TRBJ2-1,TRBD2,few,CASTLRGLVNEQFF,TGTGCCAGCACCCTGAGGGGACTAGTGAATGAGCAGTTCTTC
TRBV7-9,TRBJ2-4,TRBD1,-,CASSLGQGTKNIQYF,TGTGCCAGCAGCTTGGGACAGGGGACCAAAAACATTCAGTACTTC
TRBV11-2,TRBJ2-7,TRBD1,-,CASSLPGTASYEQYF,TGTGCCAGCAGCTTACCAGGGACAGCTTCCTACGAGCAGTACTTC
TRBV7-9,TRBJ2-3,-,-,CASSTRHSTDTQYF,TGTGCCAGCAGCACCCGACATAGCACAGATACGCAGTATTTT
TRBV4-2,TRBJ2-5,-,-,CASSQGVGQEETQYF,TGTGCCAGCAGCCAAGGAGTAGGACAAGAAGAGACCCAGTACTTC
TRBV19,TRBJ1-2,TRBD1,-,CASSTRDRYIGYTF,TGTGCCAGTAGTACAAGGGACAGGTATATTGGCTACACCTTC
TRBV30,TRBJ2-5,TRBD2,-,CAWSAPGLAGETQYF,TGTGCCTGGAGTGCCCCTGGACTAGCGGGGGAGACCCAGTACTTC
TRBV7-3,TRBJ2-7,TRBD1,few,CASSAGTGNSYEQYF,TGTGCCAGCAGCGCCGGGACAGGGAACTCCTACGAGCAGTACTTC
TRBV6-6,TRBJ2-5,-,-,CASSYQAQAKETQYF,TGTGCCAGCAGTTACCAGGCGCAGGCCAAAGAGACCCAGTACTTC
TRBV11-1,TRBJ2-7,-,-,CASSPVGWATQYF,TGTGCCAGCAGCCCTGTTGGGTGGGCGACGCAGTACTTC
TRBV7-3,TRBJ1-2,-,-,CASSSQPGSDGYTF,TGTGCCAGCAGCTCTCAACCAGGTAGTGATGGCTACACCTTC
TRBV14,TRBJ2-7,TRBD2,few,CASSQASGLAYEQYF,TGTGCCAGCAGCCAAGCTTCGGGACTAGCCTACGAGCAGTACTTC
TRBV4-3,TRBJ1-2,TRBD1,few,CASSQVGTDYGYTF,TGCGCCAGCAGCCAAGTAGGGACAGACTATGGCTACACCTTC
TRBV5-4,TRBJ1-4,-,few,CASSFDSATNEKLFF,TGTGCCAGCAGCTTCGACAGTGCAACTAATGAAAAACTGTTTTTT
TRBV6-5,TRBJ2-1,TRBD2,few,CASSSLGTSGFNEQFF,TGTGCCAGCAGTTCATTGGGGACTAGCGGGTTTAATGAGCAGTTCTTC
TRBV7-2,TRBJ2-5,-,few,CASTRSTQETQYF,TGTGCCAGCACACGGAGTACCCAAGAGACCCAGTACTTC
TRBV28,TRBJ2-7,-,-,CASSGREPFSRPYF,TGTGCCAGCAGTGGTCGGGAGCCCTTCTCGAGGCCGTACTTC
TRBV7-9,TRBJ1-4,-,few,CASSLQGNEKLFF,TGTGCCAGCAGCTTACAGGGAAATGAAAAACTGTTTTTT
TRBV18,TRBJ2-7,-,-,CASSPGLRSRVADEQYF,TGTGCCAGCTCTCCGGGACTTAGGTCGAGGGTGGCTGACGAGCAGTACTTC
TRBV28,TRBJ2-5,TRBD1,-,CASSPIDRVPQTQYF,TGTGCCAGCAGTCCCATCGACAGGGTCCCGCAGACCCAGTACTTC
TRBV19,TRBJ2-7,TRBD2,-,CASSIAGDSSYEQYF,TGTGCCAGTAGCATAGCGGGGGACAGCTCCTACGAGCAGTACTTC
TRBV30,TRBJ2-7,TRBD2,-,CAWRTSGALMRQYF,TGTGCCTGGAGGACTAGCGGGGCCTTGATGAGGCAGTACTTC
TRBV6-5,TRBJ2-7,TRBD1,-,CASSYSDRVDLYEQYF,TGTGCCAGCAGTTACTCGGACAGGGTAGACCTCTACGAGCAGTACTTC
TRBV7-9,TRBJ2-7,TRBD2,few,CASSPPGLEYEQYF,TGTGCCAGCAGCCCGCCGGGACTAGAGTACGAGCAGTACTTC
TRBV6-1,TRBJ2-3,TRBD2,-,CASRVAGEWDTQYF,TGTGCCAGCAGGGTTGCGGGAGAGTGGGATACGCAGTATTTT
TRBV7-9,TRBJ2-1,-,few,CASPSSLGSENEQFF,TGTGCCAGCCCCTCCTCCTTGGGGAGTGAGAATGAGCAGTTCTTC
TRBV5-4,TRBJ2-2,-,-,CASSRPQGGDTGELFF,TGTGCCAGCAGCCGACCACAGGGTGGGGACACCGGGGAGCTGTTTTTT
TRBV4-2,TRBJ2-7,-,few,CASSQETRGRNEQYF,TGTGCCAGCAGCCAAGAGACCCGCGGGCGTAACGAGCAGTACTTC
TRBV4-1,TRBJ2-3,TRBD2,once,CASSQGSGGGNTQYF,TGCGCCAGCAGCCAAGGGAGCGGGGGGGGAAATACGCAGTATTTT
TRBV7-8,TRBJ2-7,-,few,CASSFRPRGTYEQYF,TGTGCCAGCAGCTTTCGGCCCAGGGGAACGTACGAGCAGTACTTC
TRBV5-6,TRBJ2-7,TRBD1,-,CASTLNRGLGKQYF,TGTGCCAGCACCCTGAACAGGGGGCTCGGGAAGCAGTACTTC
TRBV5-6,TRBJ2-2,-,few,CASGVTSAGELFF,TGTGCCAGCGGAGTGACTAGTGCCGGGGAGCTGTTTTTT
TRBV28,TRBJ1-1,-,-,CASSLIGVTEAFF,TGTGCCAGCAGTTTAATAGGGGTCACTGAAGCTTTCTTT
TRBV19,TRBJ2-4,-,-,CASKEGSAKNIQYF,TGTGCCAGTAAAGAGGGTTCGGCCAAAAACATTCAGTACTTC
TRBV27,TRBJ2-7,-,few,CASKPTRATYEQYF,TGTGCCAGCAAACCGACGCGGGCGACCTACGAGCAGTACTTC
TRBV19,TRBJ1-2,-,-,CASSSGPDSYGYTF,TGTGCCAGTAGTTCAGGGCCGGATAGCTATGGCTACACCTTC
TRBV6-5,TRBJ2-2,TRBD1,-,CASSRDRATGELFF,TGTGCCAGCAGCCGAGACAGGGCCACCGGGGAGCTGTTTTTT
TRBV2,TRBJ1-1,-,few,CASLIGGNTEAFF,TGTGCCAGCCTGATTGGAGGCAACACTGAAGCTTTCTTT
TRBV5-4,TRBJ1-2,TRBD1,-,CASSAGRDRDNYGYTF,TGTGCCAGCAGCGCTGGGCGGGACAGAGACAACTATGGCTACACCTTC
TRBV10-3,TRBJ1-1,TRBD1,-,CAIIPGQGALTEAFF,TGTGCCATCATCCCGGGACAGGGGGCTTTGACTGAAGCTTTCTTT
TRBV28,TRBJ2-1,-,-,CASSLSTADHYNEQFF,TGTGCCAGCAGTTTATCGACAGCCGATCACTACAATGAGCAGTTCTTC
TRBV30,TRBJ2-7,TRBD2,few,CAWSRTSGSYEQYF,TGTGCCTGGAGTCGGACTAGCGGGAGCTACGAGCAGTACTTC
TRBV9,TRBJ2-2,-,few,CASSATGFGELFF,TGTGCCAGCAGCGCTACAGGGTTCGGGGAGCTGTTTTTT
TRBV25-1,TRBJ2-3,TRBD1,few,CASSVDRAPTDTQYF,TGTGCCAGCAGTGTGGACAGGGCGCCGACAGATACGCAGTATTTT
TRBV7-2,TRBJ2-3,-,few,CASSLFWLSGGSTDTQYF,TGTGCCAGCAGCTTATTTTGGTTGAGTGGCGGGAGCACAGATACGCAGTATTTT
TRBV11-2,TRBJ2-7,TRBD2,few,CASSLRGGEAYEQYF,TGTGCCAGCAGCCTCCGGGGAGGGGAAGCCTACGAGCAGTACTTC
TRBV30,TRBJ2-3,-,-,CAWRDRSTTDTQYF,TGTGCCTGGAGAGACAGGAGTACCACAGATACGCAGTATTTT
TRBV19,TRBJ2-7,-,once,CASSIGAGVSYEQYF,TGTGCCAGTAGTATCGGCGCAGGGGTCTCCTACGAGCAGTACTTC
TRBV18,TRBJ2-7,TRBD2,-,CASSPPNPAGGNEQYF,TGTGCCAGCTCACCACCGAATCCAGCGGGAGGTAACGAGCAGTACTTC
TRBV30,TRBJ1-5,-,-,CAWSVTTTPGNQPQHF,TGTGCCTGGAGTGTCACCACGACCCCGGGGAATCAGCCCCAGCATTTT
TRBV28,TRBJ2-7,TRBD2,-,CASSQRTSGDYEQYF,TGTGCCAGCAGTCAGAGGACTAGCGGGGATTACGAGCAGTACTTC
TRBV30,TRBJ1-5,-,few,CAWSEQGNQPQHF,TGTGCCTGGAGTGAACAGGGTAATCAGCCCCAGCATTTT